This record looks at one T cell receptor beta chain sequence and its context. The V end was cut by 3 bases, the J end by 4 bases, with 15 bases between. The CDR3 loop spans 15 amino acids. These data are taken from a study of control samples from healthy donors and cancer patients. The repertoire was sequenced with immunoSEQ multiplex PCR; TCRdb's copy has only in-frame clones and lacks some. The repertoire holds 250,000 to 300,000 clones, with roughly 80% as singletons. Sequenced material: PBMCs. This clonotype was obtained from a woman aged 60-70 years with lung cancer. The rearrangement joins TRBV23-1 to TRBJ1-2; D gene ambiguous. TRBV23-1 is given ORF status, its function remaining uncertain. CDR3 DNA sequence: TGCGCCAGCAGTCACGCCACAGCGAACTCCTATGGCTACACCTTC. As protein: CASSHATANSYGYTF.